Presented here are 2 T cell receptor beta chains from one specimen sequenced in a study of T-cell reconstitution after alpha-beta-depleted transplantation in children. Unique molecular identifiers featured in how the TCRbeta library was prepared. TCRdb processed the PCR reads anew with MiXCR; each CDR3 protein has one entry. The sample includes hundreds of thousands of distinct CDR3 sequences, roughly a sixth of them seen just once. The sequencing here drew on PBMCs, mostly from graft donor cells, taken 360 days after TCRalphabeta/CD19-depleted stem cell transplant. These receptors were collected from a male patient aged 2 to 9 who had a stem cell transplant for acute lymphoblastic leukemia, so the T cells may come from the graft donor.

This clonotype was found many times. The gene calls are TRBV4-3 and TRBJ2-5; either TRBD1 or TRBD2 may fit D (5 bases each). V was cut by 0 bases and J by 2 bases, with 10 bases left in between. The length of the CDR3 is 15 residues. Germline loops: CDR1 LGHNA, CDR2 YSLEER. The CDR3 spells CASSQDLGEQETQYF. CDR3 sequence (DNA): TGCGCCAGCAGCCAAGATTTGGGGGAACAAGAGACCCAGTACTTC.

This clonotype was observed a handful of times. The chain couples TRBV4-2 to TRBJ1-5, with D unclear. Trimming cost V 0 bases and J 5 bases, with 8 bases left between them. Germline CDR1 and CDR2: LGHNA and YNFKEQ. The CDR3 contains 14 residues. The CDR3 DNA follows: TGTGCCAGCAGCCAAGATTGGCAGGATCAGCCCCAGCATTTT. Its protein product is CASSQDWQDQPQHF.